This record concerns one T cell receptor beta chain sequence. Its antigen is undetermined. The sample originates from a study of T cell responses to AZD1222 COVID-19 vaccine. Sequencing used immunoSEQ multiplex PCR; TCRdb keeps in-frame clones, though not all of them. The sample has 65,000 to 70,000 clones, over 65% seen once; the top ten hold roughly 25%. Germline CDR1 SGHTA, CDR2 FQGNSA. The CDR3 runs 13 residues. V lost 5 bases and J 7 bases, leaving 15 bases between the germline ends. General study results and limits: Just five or six AZD1222 recipients were seropositive at baseline. The donor cohort was predominantly white British with a female majority, and clonal diversity may have been underestimated.

This sample comprised peripheral blood, obtained 28 days after the second AZD1222 dose. The chain recombines TRBV7-2 with TRBJ2-7, with D possibly TRBD1 on 5 matching bases. The sequence came from an adult who received the AZD1222 COVID-19 vaccine. CDR3 coding DNA: TGTGCCAGCAGCCGCCCAGGGTCGCAGGAGCAGTACTTC. Translation: CASSRPGSQEQYF.